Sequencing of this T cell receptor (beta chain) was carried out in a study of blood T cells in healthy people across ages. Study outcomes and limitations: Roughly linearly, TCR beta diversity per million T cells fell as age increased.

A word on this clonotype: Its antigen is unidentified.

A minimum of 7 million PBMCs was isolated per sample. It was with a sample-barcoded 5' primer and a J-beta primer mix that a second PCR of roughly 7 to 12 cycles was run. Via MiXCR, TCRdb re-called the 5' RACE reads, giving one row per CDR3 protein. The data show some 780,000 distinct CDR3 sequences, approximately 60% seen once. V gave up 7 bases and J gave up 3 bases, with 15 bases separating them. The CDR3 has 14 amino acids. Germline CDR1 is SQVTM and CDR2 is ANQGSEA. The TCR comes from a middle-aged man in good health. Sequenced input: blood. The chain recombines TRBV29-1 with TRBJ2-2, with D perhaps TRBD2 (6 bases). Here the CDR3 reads CSAQRREDTGELFF. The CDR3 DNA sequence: TGCAGCGCCCAGAGGAGGGAGGACACCGGGGAGCTGTTTTTT.